This entry concerns a single T cell receptor (beta chain). Its antigen is unknown. TCRalpha and TCRbeta libraries used 5'RACE with constant-segment primers and UMIs. TCRdb re-called the 5' RACE reads through MiXCR, storing one row per CDR3 protein. This sample has roughly 600,000 distinct CDR3 sequences, with about 20% found just once. This specimen comes from a study of T-cell memory formation after mild COVID-19. Study information: TCR clustering was largely donor specific. Regarding the study as a whole: In pre-infection memory, a portion of responding clones appeared, which suggested that cross-reactive memory joined.

Germline V gives CDR1 MGHRA, CDR2 YSYEKL. CDR3 length: 14 amino acids. Trimming took off 4 bases at V and 3 bases at J, with 12 bases between the two ends. The chain uses TRBV4-1 and TRBJ2-5; tentative D call: TRBD2 (6 bases). Material for sequencing was PBMCs or a T cell subset sorted from them (not recorded which). This TCR came from an adult woman who had mild COVID-19 (a few samples of this study predate the infection). Cell type and time point are not known. CDR3 residues: CASSRTGLEETQYF. The CDR3 region has the DNA TGCGCCAGCAGCCGGACGGGACTCGAAGAGACCCAGTACTTC.